This T cell receptor beta chain comes out of a study of blood T cell repertoires in COVID-19. Study information: Specimens from acute and convalescent COVID-19 originated in the United States, Italy and Spain.

Germline V gives CDR1 SGHVS, CDR2 FNYEAQ. Trimming took 3 bases from V and 4 from J; bases not matched to a gene: 11. This CDR3 region has 18 residues. Some clones are missing from TCRdb's copy, which holds only in-frame ones; the method was immunoSEQ multiplex PCR. The data contain just over 300,000 clones, around nine tenths of them singletons. Seattle's enrolled individuals joined amid active infection and were then monitored longitudinally. The chain recombines TRBV7-6 with TRBJ2-3, with 12 bases matching TRBD2. The sequencing sample was made of peripheral blood. The TCR originated in a woman aged 30 to 39 with COVID-19, enrolled during active disease. The CDR3 sequence is CASSFRLAGGPLADTQYF. DNA for the CDR3: TGTGCCAGCAGCTTCCGTCTAGCGGGGGGGCCCCTCGCAGATACGCAGTATTTT. Using reference TRBV7-6 and TRBJ2-3 for the parts outside the CDR3, the full variable domain is GAGVSQSPRYKVTKRGQDVALRCDPISGHVSLYWYRQALGQGPEFLTYFNYEAQQDKSGLPNDRFSAERPEGSISTLTIQRTEQRDSAMYRCASSFRLAGGPLADTQYFGPGTRLTVL.